This T cell receptor (beta chain) was documented in a study of T cells in Graves' hyperthyroidism and ophthalmopathy. Many counts were recorded for this clonotype. Germline V lookup: CDR1 SGHVS, CDR2 FQNEAQ. Trimming cost V 0 bases and J 5 bases, with 7 bases left between them. This CDR3 comprises 14 residues. Regions amplified from RNA transcripts were the TCR beta CDR3 regions. With the HTBI primer set, the TCR CDR3 went through a first round of RT-PCR. TCRdb passed the multiplex PCR reads through MiXCR, listing each CDR3 protein once. Counted here are over 700,000 distinct CDR3 sequences, about 19% occurring once; the ten biggest clones make up roughly a sixth.

The gene calls are TRBV7-8 and TRBJ2-2; no reliable D call. Sequenced sample: blood. The clonotype originates from a woman aged 50 to 65 with Graves' hyperthyroidism that later progressed to Graves' ophthalmopathy. Here the CDR3 DNA reads TGTGCCAGCAGCTTAGCGGCCGGAACCGGGGAGCTGTTTTTT. It specifies CASSLAAGTGELFF.